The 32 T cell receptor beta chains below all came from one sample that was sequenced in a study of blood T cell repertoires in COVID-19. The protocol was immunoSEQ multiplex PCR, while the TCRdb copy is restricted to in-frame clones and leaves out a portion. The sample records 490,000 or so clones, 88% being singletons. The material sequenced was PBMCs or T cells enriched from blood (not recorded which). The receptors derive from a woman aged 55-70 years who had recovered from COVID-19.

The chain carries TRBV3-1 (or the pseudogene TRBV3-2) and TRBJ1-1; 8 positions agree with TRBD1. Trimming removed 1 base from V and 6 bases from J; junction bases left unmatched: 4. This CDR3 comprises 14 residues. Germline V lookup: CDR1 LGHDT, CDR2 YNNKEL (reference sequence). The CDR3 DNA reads TGTGCCAGCAGCCAAGCCGGACAGGGCGCTGAAGCTTTCTTT. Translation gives CASSQAGQGAEAFF.

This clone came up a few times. The CDR3 DNA is TGTGCCAGCAGCGCCTGGACAGGGACTTTCTCTGGAAACACCATATATTTT. This translates into CASSAWTGTFSGNTIYF. The rearrangement uses TRBV7-8 and TRBJ1-3; 8 bases match TRBD1. The J segment lost 0 bases and the V segment lost 5 bases, leaving 9 bases of the junction unmatched. This CDR3 is 17 amino acids long. Germline V gene lookup returns CDR1 SGHVS and CDR2 FQNEAQ.

DNA of the CDR3: TGTGCCAGTAGTATAGATCCGGAGGGACGCACTGAAGCTTTCTTT. The encoded protein is CASSIDPEGRTEAFF. The V gene is TRBV19, the J gene TRBJ1-1; maybe TRBD1 (5 bases). This CDR3 contains 15 residues. Between the trimmed V and J ends, which lost 0 bases and 4 bases, there was a span of 12 bases. From germline, CDR1 is LNHDA and CDR2 SQIVND (reference sequence).

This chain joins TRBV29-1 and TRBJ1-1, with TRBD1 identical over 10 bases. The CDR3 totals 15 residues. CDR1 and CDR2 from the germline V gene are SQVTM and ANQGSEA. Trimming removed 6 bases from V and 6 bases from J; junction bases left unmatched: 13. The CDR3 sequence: CSVTGGASRLPEAFF. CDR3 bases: TGCAGCGTGACAGGGGGCGCGTCTCGTCTACCTGAAGCTTTCTTT.

CDR3 sequence reads: CASSPRGTGAGTF. CDR3 DNA sequence: TGTGCCAGCAGCCCGCGCGGAACTGGGGCCGGCACCTTC. The chain recombines TRBV11-3 with TRBJ1-2; perhaps TRBD1 as D (5 bases). The V gene's germline CDR1 is SGHNT and CDR2 YENEEA. The CDR3 covers 13 residues. The ends were cut back, 5 bases at V and 13 bases at J, with 20 bases in the middle.

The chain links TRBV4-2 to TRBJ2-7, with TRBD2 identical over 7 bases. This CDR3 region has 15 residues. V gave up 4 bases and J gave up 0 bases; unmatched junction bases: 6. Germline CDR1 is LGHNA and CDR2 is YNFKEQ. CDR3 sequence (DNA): TGTGCCAGCAGCCGCCAGCGGGGCAACTCCTACGAGCAGTACTTC. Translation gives CASSRQRGNSYEQYF.

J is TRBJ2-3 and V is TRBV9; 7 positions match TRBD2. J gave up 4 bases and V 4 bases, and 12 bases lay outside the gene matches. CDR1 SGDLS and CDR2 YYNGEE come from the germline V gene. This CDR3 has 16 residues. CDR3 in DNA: TGTGCCAGCAGCCCGGGTCGCGGGGGAGGGGCAGATACGCAGTATTTT. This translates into CASSPGRGGGADTQYF.

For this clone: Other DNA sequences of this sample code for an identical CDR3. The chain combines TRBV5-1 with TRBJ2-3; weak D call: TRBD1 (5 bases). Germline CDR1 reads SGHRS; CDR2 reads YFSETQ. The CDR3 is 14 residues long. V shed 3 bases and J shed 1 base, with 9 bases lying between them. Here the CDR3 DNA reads TGCGCCAGCAGCTCTCGACAGCGCACAGATACGCAGTATTTT. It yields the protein CASSSRQRTDTQYF.

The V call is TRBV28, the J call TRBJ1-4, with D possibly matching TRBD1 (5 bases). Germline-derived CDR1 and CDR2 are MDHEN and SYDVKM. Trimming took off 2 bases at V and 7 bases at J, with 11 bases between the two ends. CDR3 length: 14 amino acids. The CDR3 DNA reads TGTGCCAGCAGTTTAGGGGGGGGAGGTGAAAAACTGTTTTTT. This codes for CASSLGGGGEKLFF.

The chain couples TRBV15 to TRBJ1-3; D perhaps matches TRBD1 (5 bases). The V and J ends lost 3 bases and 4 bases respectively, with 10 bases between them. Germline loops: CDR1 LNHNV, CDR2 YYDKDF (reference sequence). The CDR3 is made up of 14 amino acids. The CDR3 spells CATSSQGSGNTIYF. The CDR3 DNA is TGTGCCACCAGCAGCCAGGGATCCGGAAACACCATATATTTT.

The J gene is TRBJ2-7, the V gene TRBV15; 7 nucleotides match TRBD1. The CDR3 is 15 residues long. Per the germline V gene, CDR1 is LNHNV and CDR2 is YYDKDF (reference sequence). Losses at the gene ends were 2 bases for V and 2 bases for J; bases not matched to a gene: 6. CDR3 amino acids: CATSRPGQAAYEQYF. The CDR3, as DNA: TGTGCCACCAGCAGACCCGGACAGGCAGCCTACGAGCAGTACTTC.

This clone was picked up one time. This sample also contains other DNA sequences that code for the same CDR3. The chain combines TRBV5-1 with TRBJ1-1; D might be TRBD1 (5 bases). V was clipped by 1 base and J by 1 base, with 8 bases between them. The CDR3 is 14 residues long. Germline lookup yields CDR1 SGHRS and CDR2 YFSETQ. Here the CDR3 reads CASSLQGWNTEAFF. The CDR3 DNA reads TGCGCCAGCAGCTTGCAGGGCTGGAACACTGAAGCTTTCTTT.

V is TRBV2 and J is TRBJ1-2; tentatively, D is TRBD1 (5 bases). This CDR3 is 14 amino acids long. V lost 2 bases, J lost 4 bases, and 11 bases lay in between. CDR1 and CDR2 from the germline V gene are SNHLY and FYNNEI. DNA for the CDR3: TGTGCCAGCAGTGAACTGCAGGGACTCTATGGCTACACCTTC. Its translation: CASSELQGLYGYTF.

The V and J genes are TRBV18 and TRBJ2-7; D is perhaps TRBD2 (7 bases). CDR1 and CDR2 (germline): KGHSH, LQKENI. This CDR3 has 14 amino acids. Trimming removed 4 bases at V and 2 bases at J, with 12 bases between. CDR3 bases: TGTGCCAGCTCACGGGAGGGGGTGGCCTACGAGCAGTACGTC. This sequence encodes CASSREGVAYEQYV.

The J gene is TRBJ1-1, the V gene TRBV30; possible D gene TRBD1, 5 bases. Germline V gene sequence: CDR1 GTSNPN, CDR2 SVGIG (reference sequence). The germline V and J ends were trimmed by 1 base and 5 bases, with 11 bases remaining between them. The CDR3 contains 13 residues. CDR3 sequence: CAWSAGPITEAFF. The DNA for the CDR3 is TGTGCCTGGAGTGCAGGGCCGATTACTGAAGCTTTCTTT.

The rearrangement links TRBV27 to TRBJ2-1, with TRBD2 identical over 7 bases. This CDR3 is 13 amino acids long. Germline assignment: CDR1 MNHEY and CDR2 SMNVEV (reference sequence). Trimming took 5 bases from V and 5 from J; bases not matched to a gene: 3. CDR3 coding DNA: TGTGCCAGCAGTGGCGGGACTAACAATGAGCAGTTCTTC. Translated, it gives CASSGGTNNEQFF.

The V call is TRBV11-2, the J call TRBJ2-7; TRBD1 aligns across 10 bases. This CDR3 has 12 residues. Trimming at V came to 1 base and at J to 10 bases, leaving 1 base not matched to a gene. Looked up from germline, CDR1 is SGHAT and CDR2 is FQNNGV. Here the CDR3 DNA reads TGTGCCAGCAGCTTAGGGACAGGGGGACAGTACTTC. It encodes CASSLGTGGQYF.

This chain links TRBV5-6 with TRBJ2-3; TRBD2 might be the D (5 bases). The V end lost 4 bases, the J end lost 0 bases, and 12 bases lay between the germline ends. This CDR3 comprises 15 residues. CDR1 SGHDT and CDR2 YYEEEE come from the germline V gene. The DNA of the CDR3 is TGTGCCAGCAGCCGACTACTAACTAGCACAGATACGCAGTATTTT. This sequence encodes CASSRLLTSTDTQYF.

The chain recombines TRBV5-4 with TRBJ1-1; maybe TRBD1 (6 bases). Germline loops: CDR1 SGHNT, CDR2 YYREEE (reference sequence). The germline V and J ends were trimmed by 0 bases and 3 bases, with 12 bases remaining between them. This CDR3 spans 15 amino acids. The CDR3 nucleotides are TGTGCCAGCAGCTTGGATCAGGGGAGATACACTGAAGCTTTCTTT. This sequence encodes CASSLDQGRYTEAFF.

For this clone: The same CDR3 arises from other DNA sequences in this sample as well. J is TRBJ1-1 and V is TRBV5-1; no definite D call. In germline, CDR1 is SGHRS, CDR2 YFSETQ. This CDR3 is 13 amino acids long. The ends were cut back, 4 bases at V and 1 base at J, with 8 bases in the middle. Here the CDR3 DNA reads TGCGCCAGCAGCCTAACCGGGAACACTGAAGCTTTCTTT. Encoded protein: CASSLTGNTEAFF.

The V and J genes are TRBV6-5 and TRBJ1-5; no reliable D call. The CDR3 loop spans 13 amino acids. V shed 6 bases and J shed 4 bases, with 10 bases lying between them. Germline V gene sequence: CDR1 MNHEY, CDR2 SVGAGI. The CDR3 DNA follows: TGTGCCAGCAGCCAGGCACAGAATCAGCCCCAGCATTTT. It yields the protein CASSQAQNQPQHF.

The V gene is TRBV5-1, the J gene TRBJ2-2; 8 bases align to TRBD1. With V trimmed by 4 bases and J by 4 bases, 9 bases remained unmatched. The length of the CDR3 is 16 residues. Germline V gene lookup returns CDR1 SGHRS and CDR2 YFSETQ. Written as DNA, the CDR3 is TGCGCCAGCAGCCGGGGAGGACAGGGAGGCACCGGGGAGCTGTTTTTT. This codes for CASSRGGQGGTGELFF.

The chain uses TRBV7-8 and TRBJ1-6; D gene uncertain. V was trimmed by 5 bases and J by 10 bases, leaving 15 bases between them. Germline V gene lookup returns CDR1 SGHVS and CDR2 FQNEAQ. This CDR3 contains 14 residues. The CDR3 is CASSTRVEESPLHF. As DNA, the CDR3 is TGTGCCAGCAGCACCCGGGTCGAGGAGTCACCCCTCCACTTT.

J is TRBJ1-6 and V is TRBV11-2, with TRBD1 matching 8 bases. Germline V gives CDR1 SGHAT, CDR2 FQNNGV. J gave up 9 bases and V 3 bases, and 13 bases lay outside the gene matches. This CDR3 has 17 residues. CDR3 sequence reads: CASSLGTGSIGSSPLHF. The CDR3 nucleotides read TGTGCCAGCAGCTTGGGGACAGGTAGTATCGGAAGTTCACCCCTCCACTTT.

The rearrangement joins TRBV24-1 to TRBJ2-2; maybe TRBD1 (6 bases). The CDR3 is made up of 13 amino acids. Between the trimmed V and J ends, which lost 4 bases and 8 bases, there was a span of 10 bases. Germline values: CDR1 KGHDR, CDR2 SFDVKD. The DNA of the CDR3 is TGTGCCACCAGTGAACAGGGTGTGGGGGAGCTGTTTTTT. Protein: CATSEQGVGELFF.

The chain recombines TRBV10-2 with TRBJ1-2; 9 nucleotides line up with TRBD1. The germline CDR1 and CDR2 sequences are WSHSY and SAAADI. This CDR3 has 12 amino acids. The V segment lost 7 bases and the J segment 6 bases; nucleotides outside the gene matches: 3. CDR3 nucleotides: TGCGCCAGCAAGGGACAGGGCGATGGCTACACCTTC. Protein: CASKGQGDGYTF.

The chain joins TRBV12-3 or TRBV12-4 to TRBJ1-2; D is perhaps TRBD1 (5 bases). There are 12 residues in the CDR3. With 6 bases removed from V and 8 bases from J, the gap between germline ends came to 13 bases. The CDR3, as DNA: TGTGCCAGCAGGACGATCGGGGGAGGCTACACCTTC. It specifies CASRTIGGGYTF.

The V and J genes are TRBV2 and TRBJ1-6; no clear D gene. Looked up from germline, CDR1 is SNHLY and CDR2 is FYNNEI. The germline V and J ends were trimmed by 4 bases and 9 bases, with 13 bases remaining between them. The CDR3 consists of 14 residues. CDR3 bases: TGTGCCAGCAGTGCAACCCGCGCCGGTTCACCCCTCCACTTT. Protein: CASSATRAGSPLHF.

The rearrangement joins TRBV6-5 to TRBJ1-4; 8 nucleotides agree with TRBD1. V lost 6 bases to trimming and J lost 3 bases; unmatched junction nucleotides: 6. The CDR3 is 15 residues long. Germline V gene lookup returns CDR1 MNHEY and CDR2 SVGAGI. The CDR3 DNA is TGTGCCAGCAGCCGTTTACAGGGGGCTAATGAAAAACTGTTTTTT. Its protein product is CASSRLQGANEKLFF.

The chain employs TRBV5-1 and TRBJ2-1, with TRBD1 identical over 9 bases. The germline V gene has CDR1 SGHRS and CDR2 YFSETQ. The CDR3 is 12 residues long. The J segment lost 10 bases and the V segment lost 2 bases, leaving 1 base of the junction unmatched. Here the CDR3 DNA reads TGCGCCAGCAGCTTAGACAGGGGGGAGCAGTTCTTC. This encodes CASSLDRGEQFF. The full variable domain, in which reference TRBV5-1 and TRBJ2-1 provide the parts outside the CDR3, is KAGVTQTPRYLIKTRGQQVTLSCSPISGHRSVSWYQQTPGQGLQFLFEYFSETQRNKGNFPGRFSGRQFSNSRSEMNVSTLELGDSALYLCASSLDRGEQFFGPGTRLTVL.

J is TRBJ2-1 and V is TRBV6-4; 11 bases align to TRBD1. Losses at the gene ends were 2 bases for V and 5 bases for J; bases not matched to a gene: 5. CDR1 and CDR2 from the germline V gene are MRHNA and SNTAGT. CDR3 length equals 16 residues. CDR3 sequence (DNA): TGTGCCAGCAGTGACGAGGGGACAGGGGGGAACAATGAGCAGTTCTTC. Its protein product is CASSDEGTGGNNEQFF.

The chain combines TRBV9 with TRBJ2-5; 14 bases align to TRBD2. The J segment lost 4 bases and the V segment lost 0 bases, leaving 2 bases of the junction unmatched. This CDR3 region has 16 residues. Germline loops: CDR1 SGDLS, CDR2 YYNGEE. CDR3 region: CASSVAGLAGVETQYF. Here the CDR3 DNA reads TGTGCCAGCAGCGTAGCGGGACTAGCGGGGGTAGAGACCCAGTACTTC. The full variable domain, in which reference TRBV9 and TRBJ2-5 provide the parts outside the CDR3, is DSGVTQTPKHLITATGQRVTLRCSPRSGDLSVYWYQQSLDQGLQFLIQYYNGEERAKGNILERFSAQQFPDLHSELNLSSLELGDSALYFCASSVAGLAGVETQYFGPGTRLLVL.